This T cell receptor beta chain was documented in a study of glioma-infiltrating T cells after dendritic cell vaccination. Input was approximately 2 ug genomic DNA, or all available if less. Amplification used 60 V beta primers and 13 J beta primers. This table comes from immunoSEQ multiplex PCR, and its TCRdb copy is limited to in-frame clones, with some not included. The sample lists around 89,000 clones; 85% to 90% were seen once. Trimming took 3 bases from V and 8 from J, leaving 13 bases between them. Germline-derived CDR1 and CDR2 are SGHTA and FQGNSA. The CDR3 is 13 residues long. No glioblastoma patient carried an isocitrate dehydrogenase mutation. Before vaccination, two weeks after the third vaccination, and at progression, PBMC were collected.

This TCR was recovered from a human donor with glioblastoma. The sequencing used blood, collected before dendritic cell vaccination. The chain joins TRBV7-2 to TRBJ1-1, with D tentatively TRBD1 (6 bases). The chain's CDR3 is CASSFTQGTEAFF. CDR3 DNA sequence: TGTGCCAGCAGCTTCACTCAGGGGACAGAAGCTTTCTTT. Based on the CDR3 plus reference TRBV7-2 and TRBJ1-1, the full variable domain is GAGVSQSPSNKVTEKGKDVELRCDPISGHTALYWYRQSLGQGLEFLIYFQGNSAPDKSGLPSDRFSAERTGGSVSTLTIQRTQQEDSAVYLCASSFTQGTEAFFGQGTRLTVV.